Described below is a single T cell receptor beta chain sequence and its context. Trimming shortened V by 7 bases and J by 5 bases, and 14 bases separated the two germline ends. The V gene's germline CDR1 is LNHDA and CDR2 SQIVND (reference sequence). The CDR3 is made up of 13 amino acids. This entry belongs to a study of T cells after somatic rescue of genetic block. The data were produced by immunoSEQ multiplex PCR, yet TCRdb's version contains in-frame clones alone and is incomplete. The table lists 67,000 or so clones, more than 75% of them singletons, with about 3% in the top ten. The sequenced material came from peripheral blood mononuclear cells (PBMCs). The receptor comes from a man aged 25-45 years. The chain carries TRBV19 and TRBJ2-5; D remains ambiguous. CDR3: CASKYSPTETQYF. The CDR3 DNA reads TGTGCCAGTAAATATTCCCCGACGGAGACCCAGTACTTC. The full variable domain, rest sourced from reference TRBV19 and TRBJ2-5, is DGGITQSPKYLFRKEGQNVTLSCEQNLNHDAMYWYRQDPGQGLRLIYYSQIVNDFQKGDIAEGYSVSREKKESFPLTVTSAQKNPTAFYLCASKYSPTETQYFGPGTRLLVL.